This TCR beta chain was retrieved from a study of blood T cells in healthy people across ages. Per sample, a minimum of 6.5 million PBMCs were isolated. The authors extracted at least 6 micrograms of total RNA per sample. Per germline, CDR1 MDHEN and CDR2 SYDVKM. V lost 6 bases and J lost 6, with 11 bases in between. This CDR3 spans 13 amino acids. As regards this clonotype: Its antigen is unidentified.

It was with a sample-barcoded 5' primer and a J-beta primer mix that a second PCR of roughly 7 to 12 cycles was run. TCRdb re-derived calls from the 5' RACE reads in MiXCR, one entry per CDR3 protein. The sample carries 1.5 million or so distinct CDR3 sequences, around two fifths recorded once. Study results and limitations: Samples with more naive T cells showed higher observed beta diversity. Greater diversity and more naive CD4+ cells were seen in long-lived donors than in aged donors.

This receptor was identified in a woman between 18 and 29 years old in good health. This chain links TRBV28 with TRBJ1-4, with D perhaps TRBD1 (6 bases). The specimen was blood. The chain's CDR3 is CASRGQPDEKLFF. CDR3 coding DNA: TGTGCCAGCAGAGGACAGCCTGATGAAAAACTGTTTTTT.